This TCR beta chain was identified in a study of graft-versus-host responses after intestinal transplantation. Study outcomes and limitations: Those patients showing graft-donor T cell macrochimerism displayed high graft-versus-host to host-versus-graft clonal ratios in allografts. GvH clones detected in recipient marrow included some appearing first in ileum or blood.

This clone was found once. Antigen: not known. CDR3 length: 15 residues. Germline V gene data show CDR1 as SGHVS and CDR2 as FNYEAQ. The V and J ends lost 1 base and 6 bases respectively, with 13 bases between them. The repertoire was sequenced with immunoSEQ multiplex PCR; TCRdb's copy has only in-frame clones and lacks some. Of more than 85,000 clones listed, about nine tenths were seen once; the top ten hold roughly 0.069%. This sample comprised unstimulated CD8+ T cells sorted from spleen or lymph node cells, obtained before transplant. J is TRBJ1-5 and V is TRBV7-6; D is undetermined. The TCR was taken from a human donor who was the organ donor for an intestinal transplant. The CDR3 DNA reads TGTGCCAGCAGCTTAGGAGGGCGGCAGAGTCAGCCCCAGCATTTT. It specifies CASSLGGRQSQPQHF.